One TCR beta chain is described in this entry. Its target is not known. The sample comes from a study of blood T cells in healthy people across ages. Broader study findings: Older age went with lower TCR beta diversity per million T cells, in a roughly linear way.

The use of a sample-barcoded 5' primer and a J-beta primer mix characterized a second PCR of roughly 6 to 11 cycles. Each CDR3 protein gets one entry after TCRdb re-called the 5' RACE reads with MiXCR. The sample has over 1,200,000 distinct CDR3 sequences, almost 60% seen once. The length of the CDR3 is 13 residues. With 6 bases removed from V and 0 bases from J, the gap between germline ends came to 11 bases. The V gene's germline CDR1 is SQVTM and CDR2 ANQGSEA. The TCR was taken from a man in his late teens or twenties in good health. Source material: blood. This chain uses TRBV29-1 with TRBJ1-1, with D perhaps TRBD1 (5 bases). The CDR3 here is CSVGAGLNTEAFF. The CDR3 DNA sequence: TGCAGCGTAGGGGCGGGTTTGAACACTGAAGCTTTCTTT.